The 15 T cell receptor beta chains presented below share a single source sample, sequenced in a study of blood T cell repertoires in COVID-19. Clones were read by immunoSEQ multiplex PCR, and TCRdb kept only the in-frame ones, dropping some. The profile shows approximately 250,000 clones, around 90% of them singletons. Sample: PBMCs or T cells enriched from blood (not recorded which). The receptors come from a woman aged 25-40 years who had recovered from COVID-19.

The genes are TRBV3-1 (or the pseudogene TRBV3-2) and TRBJ2-5, with D possibly matching TRBD1 (6 bases). CDR1 is LGHDT and CDR2 is YNNKEL in the germline V gene (reference sequence). Trimming cost V 1 base and J 4 bases, with 16 bases left between them. This CDR3 comprises 16 residues. Here the CDR3 reads CASSQVAGVGGETQYF. DNA for the CDR3: TGTGCCAGCAGCCAAGTTGCAGGGGTTGGCGGAGAGACCCAGTACTTC.

The V call is TRBV7-2, the J call TRBJ1-5; D remains ambiguous. V was trimmed by 3 bases and J by 0 bases, leaving 6 bases between them. Germline CDR1 is SGHTA and CDR2 is FQGNSA. This CDR3 has 14 amino acids. The CDR3 DNA reads as TGTGCCAGCAGCTTGGAGATTAGCAATCAGCCCCAGCATTTT. Amino acid sequence: CASSLEISNQPQHF.

This clone was seen only a few times. The V call is TRBV18, the J call TRBJ1-2; the D is unclear. Trimming removed 4 bases at V and 1 base at J, with 7 bases between. The CDR3 runs to 13 residues. Germline values: CDR1 KGHSH, CDR2 LQKENI. The CDR3 reads CASSLQLNYGYTF. The CDR3 nucleotides are TGTGCCAGCTCACTACAGCTTAACTATGGCTACACCTTC.

The chain has TRBV2 and TRBJ1-5, with TRBD1 as a possible D gene (5 bases). V was pared by 8 bases and J by 4 bases, with 12 bases between. CDR1 is SNHLY, CDR2 FYNNEI, per germline. This CDR3 has 13 residues. The CDR3 DNA reads TGTGCCAGCGGTGGGGGGAGGAATCAGCCCCAGCATTTT. This codes for CASGGGRNQPQHF.

The chain carries TRBV29-1 and TRBJ1-2, with D possibly matching TRBD1 (5 bases). The CDR3 is 14 residues long. Between the trimmed V and J ends, which lost 1 base and 8 bases, there was a span of 17 bases. CDR1 is SQVTM, CDR2 ANQGSEA, per germline. The CDR3 bases are TGCAGCGTTGAAGGGAAGGGGCTCGTAACCGGCTACACCTTC. This translates into CSVEGKGLVTGYTF.

V is TRBV27 and J is TRBJ1-6, with TRBD1 identical over 10 bases. Per the germline V gene, CDR1 is MNHEY and CDR2 is SMNVEV (reference sequence). V was clipped by 7 bases and J by 7 bases; unmatched bases: 13. The CDR3 is made up of 17 amino acids. CDR3 nucleotide sequence: TGTGCCAGCACCCCCCTGACCGGGACAGGGGACAATTCACCCCTCCACTTT. Amino acids: CASTPLTGTGDNSPLHF.

The chain has TRBV14 and TRBJ2-7; 8 nucleotides match TRBD2. V lost 3 bases to trimming and J lost 3 bases; unmatched junction nucleotides: 10. Germline assignment: CDR1 SGHDN and CDR2 FVKESK. The CDR3 spans 16 residues. The CDR3 region has the DNA TGTGCCAGCAGCCACCCGGACACTAGCGGAATCTACGAGCAGTACTTC. Its protein product is CASSHPDTSGIYEQYF.

The chain is built from TRBV19 and TRBJ2-3; 9 bases map to TRBD2. Per germline, CDR1 LNHDA and CDR2 SQIVND (reference sequence). The CDR3 sequence is 15 residues long. V was pared by 6 bases and J by 2 bases, with 6 bases of the junction left unmatched. The CDR3 DNA is TGTGCCAGTAGCCGAAGCGGGGGGCTCACAGATACGCAGTATTTT. Its translation is CASSRSGGLTDTQYF.

The gene calls are TRBV7-8 and TRBJ1-2, with a weak D call TRBD1 (5 bases). The CDR3 totals 16 residues. The V end lost 5 bases, the J end lost 1 base, and 17 bases lay between the germline ends. Germline lookup yields CDR1 SGHVS and CDR2 FQNEAQ. CDR3 in DNA: TGTGCCAGCAGCCCGGGACTGAGCCGTATTAACTATGGCTACACCTTC. Translating gives CASSPGLSRINYGYTF.

The chain carries TRBV19 and TRBJ2-1; 9 positions agree with TRBD2. V lost 3 bases to trimming and J lost 3 bases; unmatched junction nucleotides: 6. This CDR3 region has 16 residues. Germline CDR1 and CDR2: LNHDA and SQIVND (reference sequence). CDR3 bases: TGTGCCAGTAGTATTTATGGTAGCGGGGGCTACAATGAGCAGTTCTTC. It is translated as CASSIYGSGGYNEQFF.

The genes are TRBV11-3 and TRBJ1-1; no firm D call. Germline CDR1 reads SGHNT; CDR2 reads YENEEA. The V end lost 8 bases, the J end lost 5 bases, and 15 bases lay between the germline ends. The CDR3 loop spans 13 amino acids. The CDR3 is CASARRRETEAFF. The DNA of the CDR3 is TGTGCCAGCGCACGACGCCGGGAAACTGAAGCTTTCTTT.

The chain employs TRBV5-4 and TRBJ1-2; 11 nucleotides align to TRBD1. Losses at the gene ends were 5 bases for V and 3 bases for J; bases not matched to a gene: 6. This CDR3 has 15 residues. From germline, CDR1 is SGHNT and CDR2 YYREEE (reference sequence). The CDR3 bases are TGTGCCAGCAGGGCGGGACAGGGGGTGCACTATGGCTACACCTTC. Residues: CASRAGQGVHYGYTF.

This sequence joins TRBV18 and TRBJ1-3; D remains unclear. The CDR3 has 15 residues. Trimming shortened V by 5 bases and J by 0 bases, and 11 bases separated the two germline ends. The V gene's germline CDR1 is KGHSH and CDR2 LQKENI. DNA of the CDR3: TGTGCCAGCTCATCAGCGGCTCTCTCTGGAAACACCATATATTTT. As protein: CASSSAALSGNTIYF.

V is TRBV7-6 and J is TRBJ1-4; TRBD1 matches at 8 bases. The CDR3 loop spans 16 amino acids. V was pared by 1 base and J by 7 bases, with 8 bases of the junction left unmatched. Germline CDR1 and CDR2: SGHVS and FNYEAQ. The CDR3 is CASSLGSGGAGEKLFF. In DNA, the CDR3 is TGTGCCAGCAGCTTAGGTTCAGGGGGCGCGGGTGAAAAACTGTTTTTT. The whole variable domain, remainder taken from reference TRBV7-6 and TRBJ1-4, is GAGVSQSPRYKVTKRGQDVALRCDPISGHVSLYWYRQALGQGPEFLTYFNYEAQQDKSGLPNDRFSAERPEGSISTLTIQRTEQRDSAMYRCASSLGSGGAGEKLFFGSGTQLSVL.

A few counts support this clone. This chain connects TRBV7-2 to TRBJ2-5, with 12 bases identical to TRBD2. The CDR3 has 16 residues. Germline loops: CDR1 SGHTA, CDR2 FQGNSA. Unmatched junction bases numbered 11, after V lost 5 bases and J lost 7 bases. CDR3 protein: CASSLGLAGLGGTQYF. The DNA for the CDR3 is TGTGCCAGCAGCCTAGGACTAGCGGGGCTGGGAGGGACCCAGTACTTC.